This T cell receptor beta chain was captured by sequencing in a study of radiotherapy plus CTLA-4 blockade in lung cancer. Across the whole study: Of the patients, about 18% showed objective responses and around 29% attained disease control. Notes on the study in general: There was expansion of tumor-derived TCR clones in blood after radiotherapy plus ipilimumab.

Libraries were prepared by immunoSEQ multiplex PCR; TCRdb keeps only in-frame clonotypes and omits some of them. The sample holds 85,000 to 90,000 clones, approximately 86% seen once. Note on this clone: As yet, its antigen is unknown.

Focal radiation plus CTLA-4 blockade with ipilimumab was administered to patients who had chemo-refractory metastatic non-small-cell lung cancer. The V end lost 1 base, the J end lost 10 bases, and 5 bases lay between the germline ends. The CDR3 is 11 amino acids. The germline V gene has CDR1 LNHDA and CDR2 SQIVND (reference sequence). The source of this sequence is a human donor with non-small cell lung cancer that progressed on radiotherapy plus ipilimumab. The sequenced sample was peripheral blood, obtained from a patient treated with radiotherapy plus ipilimumab. The rearrangement links TRBV19 to TRBJ2-1; D remains unclear. The CDR3 bases are TGTGCCAGTAGTATAGCGAGGGAGCAGTTCTTC. Its translation: CASSIAREQFF.